A single sample gave rise to the 17 T cell receptor beta chains below, sequenced in a study of T cell repertoires in cytomegalovirus infection. TCRdb itself ran the reads through MiXCR, one entry per CDR3 protein. The sample carries roughly 500,000 distinct CDR3 sequences, 16% recorded once. The source material was CD8+ T cells from PBMCs. These receptors all stem from a human donor in good health (CMV status not recorded). Some clones in this sample may be carry-over from other donors' samples.

The sample holds many counts of this clonotype. This chain links TRBV7-8 with TRBJ1-1; TRBD1 might be the D (6 bases). V lost 8 bases and J lost 5, with 21 bases in between. The CDR3 is 15 amino acids. In germline, CDR1 is SGHVS, CDR2 FQNEAQ. The CDR3 loop is CASQGRTGSETEAFF. CDR3 in DNA: TGTGCCAGCCAAGGTAGAACAGGGTCAGAGACTGAAGCTTTCTTT.

This clonotype occurred many times. The chain couples TRBV12-3 or TRBV12-4 to TRBJ2-6; 7 bases match TRBD1. The length of the CDR3 is 18 residues. J was trimmed by 2 bases and V by 1 base; bases with no gene match: 8. CDR3 amino acids: CASSLGTGDWAGANVLTF. The CDR3 DNA follows: TGTGCCAGCAGTTTAGGCACAGGGGATTGGGCTGGGGCCAACGTCCTGACTTTC.

This clonotype turned up a few times. V gene TRBV6-1 combines with J gene TRBJ2-7; 7 nucleotides align to TRBD1. The V gene's germline CDR1 is MNHNS and CDR2 SASEGT. V was clipped by 6 bases and J by 7 bases; unmatched bases: 15. The CDR3 is made up of 15 amino acids. The CDR3 DNA follows: TGTGCCAGCAGCCCCCGTGGCAGGGGGACGGGAGAGCAGTACTTC. Translating gives CASSPRGRGTGEQYF.

This clonotype was counted many times. The chain combines TRBV12-3 or TRBV12-4 with TRBJ2-3; D is unclear. CDR3 size: 14 residues. V was clipped by 7 bases and J by 4 bases, with 15 bases between them. The CDR3 loop reads CASTLPPESDTQYF. The DNA of the CDR3 is TGTGCCAGCACCCTTCCCCCCGAGTCAGATACGCAGTATTTT.

This clonotype appeared many times. The chain couples TRBV4-2 to TRBJ2-2, with D tentatively TRBD1 (6 bases). The germline gives CDR1 LGHNA, CDR2 YNFKEQ. The CDR3 has 19 amino acids. V dropped 2 bases and J dropped 5 bases, with 24 bases sitting between them. CDR3 region: CASSQPTSGEWARTGELFF. In nucleotides, the CDR3 is TGTGCCAGCAGCCAACCCACTTCAGGGGAGTGGGCGAGAACCGGGGAGCTGTTTTTT.

This clonotype was seen repeatedly, ten times or more. The V and J genes are TRBV6-1 and TRBJ1-6; D may be TRBD1 (5 bases). V lost 5 bases and J 11 bases, leaving 13 bases between the germline ends. CDR3 length equals 13 residues. Germline lookup yields CDR1 MNHNS and CDR2 SASEGT. CDR3 nucleotides: TGTGCCAGCAGTCTGCGGACACTGGCACCCCTCCACTTT. This codes for CASSLRTLAPLHF.

This clonotype was seen at least ten times. Here the CDR3 reads CASSTQRFYQPQHF. The CDR3 nucleotides are TGTGCCAGCAGCACACAGAGGTTCTATCAGCCCCAGCATTTT. This chain links TRBV7-8 with TRBJ1-5; D is ambiguous. Germline-derived CDR1 and CDR2 are SGHVS and FQNEAQ. V dropped 5 bases and J dropped 5 bases, with 13 bases sitting between them. This CDR3 has 14 amino acids. The full variable domain, in which reference TRBV7-8 and TRBJ1-5 provide the parts outside the CDR3, is GAGVSQSPRYKVAKRGQDVALRCDPISGHVSLFWYQQALGQGPEFLTYFQNEAQLDKSGLPSDRFFAERPEGSVSTLKIQRTQQEDSAVYLCASSTQRFYQPQHFGDGTRLSIL.

This clonotype was seen at least ten times. This CDR3 is CASSETTYTF. The DNA of the CDR3 is TGTGCCAGCAGTGAAACGACCTACACCTTC. The chain employs TRBV6-1 and TRBJ1-2, with D unresolved. Trimming shortened V by 2 bases and J by 10 bases, and 5 bases separated the two germline ends. Germline-derived CDR1 and CDR2 are MNHNS and SASEGT. This CDR3 region has 10 residues.

This clonotype was seen ten or more times. This CDR3 is CASSSPMGLAGGEQYF. CDR3 DNA sequence: TGTGCCAGCAGCTCCCCGATGGGACTAGCGGGGGGGGAGCAGTACTTC. The chain has TRBV7-8 and TRBJ2-7, with TRBD2 matching 16 bases. The CDR3 loop spans 16 amino acids. Per the germline V gene, CDR1 is SGHVS and CDR2 is FQNEAQ. Trimming took 4 bases from V and 7 from J; bases not matched to a gene: 7.

In this sample, this clonotype turned up a few times. The chain links TRBV6-6 to TRBJ2-1; D not certain. The V gene lost 5 bases and the J gene lost 2 bases, with 7 bases spanning the gap. CDR1 is MNHNY and CDR2 is SVGAGI in the germline V gene (reference sequence). The CDR3 sequence is 13 residues long. The CDR3 is CASSTGPYNEQFF. CDR3 nucleotides: TGTGCCAGCAGTACCGGGCCCTACAATGAGCAGTTCTTC.

This clonotype has a count of ten or more. The chain joins TRBV7-8 to TRBJ2-7; D is tentatively TRBD1 or TRBD2 (5 bases each). The V gene lost 9 bases and the J gene lost 2 bases, with 14 bases spanning the gap. CDR3 size: 13 residues. CDR1 SGHVS and CDR2 FQNEAQ come from the germline V gene. The CDR3 loop is CASAGTDPYEQYF. CDR3 in DNA: TGTGCCAGTGCCGGGACGGACCCCTACGAGCAGTACTTC.

This clonotype came up many times. This sequence joins TRBV12-3 or TRBV12-4 and TRBJ1-4; D is ambiguous. V was pared by 7 bases and J by 7 bases, with 22 bases between. The length of the CDR3 is 16 residues. CDR3 region: CASNGLRSIAGEKLFF. CDR3 DNA: TGTGCCAGCAACGGACTGAGAAGTATTGCGGGTGAAAAACTGTTTTTT.

This clonotype was observed a handful of times. The chain joins TRBV7-9 to TRBJ2-2, with TRBD2 identical over 14 bases. The CDR3 length is 18 residues. V dropped 6 bases and J dropped 2; count of bases not matched to a gene: 8. CDR1 is SEHNR and CDR2 is FQNEAQ in the germline V gene (reference sequence). CDR3 region: CASSHGTSGGVNTGELFF. The CDR3 region has the DNA TGTGCCAGCAGTCACGGGACTAGCGGGGGAGTTAACACCGGGGAGCTGTTTTTT.

There are many counts of this clonotype. This sequence joins TRBV12-3 or TRBV12-4 and TRBJ2-5; 7 bases match TRBD2. V was clipped by 3 bases and J by 2 bases; unmatched bases: 12. This CDR3 has 17 amino acids. The CDR3 is CASSLANERGIQETQYF. The CDR3 region has the DNA TGTGCCAGCAGTTTGGCCAATGAGCGGGGTATACAAGAGACCCAGTACTTC.

Concerning this clonotype: This may stem from a read error, because a much larger clone lies one nucleotide away. The chain uses TRBV7-6 and TRBJ1-1, with D possibly being TRBD1 (6 bases). The germline V gene encodes CDR1 SGHVS and CDR2 FNYEAQ. This CDR3 contains 13 residues. The CDR3 DNA follows: TGTGCCAGCAGCTCACAGGGAGGCACTAAAGCTTTCTTT. This sequence encodes CASSSQGGTKAFF.

This clonotype was counted many times. The gene calls are TRBV4-1 and TRBJ2-1, with a tentative D call TRBD1 (6 bases). Trimming removed 4 bases from V and 4 bases from J, with 14 bases in between. CDR1 is MGHRA, CDR2 YSYEKL, per germline. The CDR3 has 15 residues. Written as DNA, the CDR3 is TGCGCCAGCAGCCGGACAGTCGGCCATTACAATGAGCAGTTCTTC. It yields the protein CASSRTVGHYNEQFF.

The rearrangement joins TRBV24-1 to TRBJ1-2, with D possibly being TRBD1 (6 bases). Germline lookup yields CDR1 KGHDR and CDR2 SFDVKD. This CDR3 has 13 residues. Deletions cut 9 bases from V and 2 bases from J, with 12 bases between. The CDR3 sequence is CATSPGQNYGYTF. CDR3 bases: TGTGCCACCTCTCCGGGACAAAACTATGGCTACACCTTC.